These 22 T cell receptor beta chains share one sample of origin, sequenced in a study of beta chain features in type 1 diabetes. Expressed TCRB transcripts were sequenced because the isolated RNA had all been reverse transcribed beforehand. Clones were sequenced by immunoSEQ multiplex PCR, and TCRdb holds only the in-frame ones, with some missing. Seen here are 450,000 to 550,000 clones, about 29% observed once, and the top ten hold around 0.065%. The sample consisted of naive CD4+ T cells from blood. These receptors were collected from a man in his late teens or twenties in good health.

The chain has TRBV11-2 and TRBJ2-1; weak D call: TRBD2 (6 bases). Germline-derived CDR1 and CDR2 are SGHAT and FQNNGV. The CDR3 is 13 amino acids. Trimming took 5 bases from V and 10 from J, leaving 15 bases between them. In DNA, the CDR3 is TGTGCCAGCAGCGCGGGGACCGCTTGGGAGCAGTTCTTC. Its protein product is CASSAGTAWEQFF. Looking up the rest from reference TRBV11-2 and TRBJ2-1 gives the full variable domain: EAGVAQSPRYKIIEKRQSVAFWCNPISGHATLYWYQQILGQGPKLLIQFQNNGVVDDSQLPKDRFSAERLKGVDSTLKIQPAKLEDSAVYLCASSAGTAWEQFFGPGTRLTVL.

V is TRBV4-1 and J is TRBJ1-2; maybe TRBD1 (5 bases). Germline V lookup: CDR1 MGHRA, CDR2 YSYEKL. The CDR3 is made up of 16 amino acids. Trimming left V 0 bases short and J 5 bases short, with 16 bases between. The CDR3 region is CASSQDREGNLYGYTF. CDR3 bases: TGCGCCAGCAGCCAAGATAGAGAGGGGAACTTGTATGGCTACACCTTC.

The table lists this clone with a count of one. This chain's CDR3 is CASSPTGTASVETQYF. CDR3 in DNA: TGTGCCAGCTCTCCCACCGGGACGGCCTCAGTGGAGACCCAGTACTTC. V is TRBV18 and J is TRBJ2-5, with D perhaps TRBD1 or TRBD2 (5 bases each). The CDR3 spans 16 residues. The germline gives CDR1 KGHSH, CDR2 LQKENI. Trimming removed 6 bases at V and 5 bases at J, with 22 bases between. Together with reference TRBV18 and TRBJ2-5, the CDR3 gives the full variable domain: NAGVMQNPRHLVRRRGQEARLRCSPMKGHSHVYWYRQLPEEGLKFMVYLQKENIIDESGMPKERFSAEFPKEGPSILRIQQVVRGDSAAYFCASSPTGTASVETQYFGPGTRLLVL.

This clone came up a few times. This chain joins TRBV28 and TRBJ1-1; 7 bases map to TRBD1. CDR3 length: 13 residues. The V and J ends lost 6 bases and 3 bases, in that order; junction bases with no gene match: 4. CDR1 is MDHEN and CDR2 is SYDVKM in the germline V gene. The CDR3 reads CASRTGQYTEAFF. CDR3 nucleotides: TGTGCCAGCAGGACGGGACAGTACACTGAAGCTTTCTTT. Together with reference TRBV28 and TRBJ1-1, the CDR3 gives the full variable domain: DVKVTQSSRYLVKRTGEKVFLECVQDMDHENMFWYRQDPGLGLRLIYFSYDVKMKEKGDIPEGYSVSREKKERFSLILESASTNQTSMYLCASRTGQYTEAFFGQGTRLTVV.

V is TRBV5-6 and J is TRBJ2-5; perhaps D is TRBD1 or TRBD2 (5 bases each). The CDR3 totals 14 residues. Trimming pared 1 base from V and 5 bases from J, leaving 12 bases between. CDR1 is SGHDT and CDR2 is YYEEEE in the germline V gene. In DNA, the CDR3 is TGTGCCAGCAGCTTGCCCGGGGCCCGGGAGACCCAGTACTTC. Its protein product is CASSLPGARETQYF. Complete variable domain (other parts from reference TRBV5-6 and TRBJ2-5): DAGVTQSPTHLIKTRGQQVTLRCSPKSGHDTVSWYQQALGQGPQFIFQYYEEEERQRGNFPDRFSGHQFPNYSSELNVNALLLGDSALYLCASSLPGARETQYFGPGTRLLVL.

The rearrangement uses TRBV29-1 and TRBJ2-3; D remains unclear. Trimming left V 6 bases short and J 4 bases short, with 11 bases between. The germline V gene has CDR1 SQVTM and CDR2 ANQGSEA. CDR3 length equals 12 residues. CDR3 region: CSVGRTSDTQYF. The DNA for the CDR3 is TGCAGCGTGGGTCGAACTTCAGATACGCAGTATTTT.

The chain uses TRBV29-1 and TRBJ2-1, with 9 nucleotides matching TRBD2. This CDR3 is 13 amino acids long. The germline gives CDR1 SQVTM, CDR2 ANQGSEA. Trimming removed 7 bases from V and 4 bases from J; junction bases left unmatched: 5. CDR3 nucleotide sequence: TGCAGCGCCGGACTAGCGTGGTACAATGAGCAGTTCTTC. Protein sequence: CSAGLAWYNEQFF.

The chain recombines TRBV4-3 with TRBJ2-1, with 12 bases matching TRBD2. CDR3 length: 17 amino acids. V lost 3 bases to trimming and J lost 6 bases; unmatched junction nucleotides: 9. Per the germline V gene, CDR1 is LGHNA and CDR2 is YSLEER. DNA for the CDR3: TGCGCCAGCAGCCACGGGCCGCTAGCGGGAGGGCCCAATGAGCAGTTCTTC. It is translated as CASSHGPLAGGPNEQFF.

The chain recombines TRBV10-3 with TRBJ2-1; TRBD2 agrees at 13 bases. CDR1 and CDR2 from the germline V gene are ENHRY and SYGVKD. The CDR3 has 14 residues. V was pared by 9 bases and J by 7 bases, with 6 bases of the junction left unmatched. CDR3: CAIGLAGVKNEQFF. The CDR3 DNA is TGTGCCATTGGACTAGCGGGAGTTAAGAATGAGCAGTTCTTC.

This clone appeared a few times. The same CDR3 also results from other DNA sequences found in this sample. The chain links TRBV18 to TRBJ2-5; D is ambiguous. Between the trimmed V and J ends, which lost 0 bases and 5 bases, there was a span of 4 bases. Germline V gene sequence: CDR1 KGHSH, CDR2 LQKENI. This CDR3 contains 12 residues. CDR3 sequence (DNA): TGTGCCAGCTCACCACCCGCTGAGACCCAGTACTTC. It translates to CASSPPAETQYF.

The V and J genes are TRBV6-6 and TRBJ1-5; a weak D match, TRBD1 (5 bases). The V end lost 4 bases, the J end lost 5 bases, and 12 bases lay between the germline ends. CDR1 is MNHNY and CDR2 is SVGAGI in the germline V gene (reference sequence). This CDR3 spans 14 amino acids. The DNA for the CDR3 is TGTGCCAGCAGTTCCCACATGGGGGATCAGCCCCAGCATTTT. Its protein is CASSSHMGDQPQHF.

The gene calls are TRBV25-1 and TRBJ2-1; 14 bases fit TRBD2. Germline V gives CDR1 MGHDK, CDR2 SYGVNS. The V segment lost 1 base and the J segment 9 bases; nucleotides outside the gene matches: 5. The CDR3 contains 16 residues. Here the CDR3 reads CASSESGTSGSTEQFF. DNA of the CDR3: TGTGCCAGCAGTGAATCGGGGACTAGCGGGAGTACTGAGCAGTTCTTC.

This clone was seen more than once but under ten times. The chain couples TRBV15 to TRBJ2-3, with 8 nucleotides matching TRBD1. The CDR3 loop spans 15 amino acids. Germline CDR1 reads LNHNV; CDR2 reads YYDKDF (reference sequence). Trimming removed 3 bases from V and 4 bases from J; junction bases left unmatched: 6. DNA for the CDR3: TGTGCCACCAGCAGGGTTCAGGGGGCCCCAGATACGCAGTATTTT. This codes for CATSRVQGAPDTQYF. Drawing the rest from reference TRBV15 and TRBJ2-3, the complete variable domain is DAMVIQNPRYQVTQFGKPVTLSCSQTLNHNVMYWYQQKSSQAPKLLFHYYDKDFNNEADTPDNFQSRRPNTSFCFLDIRSPGLGDTAMYLCATSRVQGAPDTQYFGPGTRLTVL.

In its sample, this clone was seen a few times. This chain joins TRBV9 and TRBJ1-1; D gene unclear. In germline, CDR1 is SGDLS, CDR2 YYNGEE. Trimming took off 4 bases at V and 4 bases at J, with 14 bases between the two ends. The CDR3 spans 14 residues. The chain's CDR3 is CASSSHTESTEAFF. The CDR3 nucleotides are TGTGCCAGCAGCTCCCATACCGAGAGCACTGAAGCTTTCTTT.

Of note for this clone: The identical CDR3 is also encoded by other nucleotide sequences in the sample. V gene TRBV29-1 combines with J gene TRBJ1-4; D gene unclear. V lost 6 bases and J 2 bases, leaving 10 bases between the germline ends. Germline-derived CDR1 and CDR2 are SQVTM and ANQGSEA. This CDR3 region has 13 residues. The CDR3 coding sequence is TGCAGCGTCCTTGGCCCCACTAATGAAAAACTGTTTTTT. Its protein product is CSVLGPTNEKLFF. The variable domain in full, with the rest retrieved from reference TRBV29-1 and TRBJ1-4, is SAVISQKPSRDICQRGTSLTIQCQVDSQVTMMFWYRQQPGQSLTLIATANQGSEATYESGFVIDKFPISRPNLTFSTLTVSNMSPEDSSIYLCSVLGPTNEKLFFGSGTQLSVL.

The chain uses TRBV4-3 and TRBJ1-2; 8 nucleotides match TRBD1. There are 14 residues in the CDR3. CDR1 is LGHNA and CDR2 is YSLEER in the germline V gene. The ends lost 1 base at V and 7 bases at J; junction bases unmatched: 5. CDR3 region: CASSQGDRSGGYTF. In DNA form, the CDR3 reads TGCGCCAGCAGCCAAGGGGACAGGTCGGGTGGCTACACCTTC.

The rearrangement uses TRBV15 and TRBJ2-1; 7 bases map to TRBD2. The CDR3 is made up of 15 amino acids. With V trimmed by 6 bases and J by 3 bases, 8 bases remained unmatched. Germline V CDR1 and CDR2: LNHNV, YYDKDF (reference sequence). The CDR3 DNA reads as TGTGCCACCAGAGTTGGTGGGGGGGACTACAATGAGCAGTTCTTC. This sequence encodes CATRVGGGDYNEQFF.

This clone has just a few counts. The rearrangement joins TRBV30 to TRBJ1-1; D gene uncertain. The V end lost 3 bases, the J end lost 7 bases, and 15 bases lay between the germline ends. CDR3 length equals 13 residues. Per germline, CDR1 GTSNPN and CDR2 SVGIG (reference sequence). The CDR3 coding sequence is TGTGCCTGGAGCCCCTCCTTACAAGGTGAAGCTTTCTTT. Translated: CAWSPSLQGEAFF.

This clone was counted a few times. The chain has TRBV18 and TRBJ2-5; TRBD2 agrees at 7 bases. The CDR3 runs to 12 residues. Per germline, CDR1 KGHSH and CDR2 LQKENI. With V trimmed by 8 bases and J by 3 bases, 3 bases remained unmatched. DNA of the CDR3: TGTGCCAGCGGTACTAGCGAAGAGACCCAGTACTTC. Translated, it gives CASGTSEETQYF.

This chain connects TRBV10-3 to TRBJ2-7; D is unclear. Trimming removed 3 bases at V and 1 base at J, with 4 bases between. Per germline, CDR1 ENHRY and CDR2 SYGVKD. The CDR3 loop spans 12 amino acids. CDR3 sequence (DNA): TGTGCCATCAGTGACACGTCCTACGAGCAGTACTTC. Its translation is CAISDTSYEQYF.

The CDR3 loop is CASTQAGYQETQYF. The CDR3 DNA follows: TGTGCCAGCACCCAAGCAGGTTACCAAGAGACCCAGTACTTC. The chain recombines TRBV6-1 with TRBJ2-5; D gene unclear. From germline, CDR1 is MNHNS and CDR2 SASEGT. V was clipped by 7 bases and J by 0 bases, with 12 bases between them. The CDR3 has 14 residues.

This chain connects TRBV30 to TRBJ2-5; D unresolved. V was shortened by 3 bases and J by 7 bases, with 15 bases between the two germline ends. The CDR3 consists of 13 residues. Germline values: CDR1 GTSNPN, CDR2 SVGIG (reference sequence). CDR3 nucleotides: TGTGCCTGGAGCCCTGTGGAAACGGGGACCCAGTACTTC. Translating gives CAWSPVETGTQYF.